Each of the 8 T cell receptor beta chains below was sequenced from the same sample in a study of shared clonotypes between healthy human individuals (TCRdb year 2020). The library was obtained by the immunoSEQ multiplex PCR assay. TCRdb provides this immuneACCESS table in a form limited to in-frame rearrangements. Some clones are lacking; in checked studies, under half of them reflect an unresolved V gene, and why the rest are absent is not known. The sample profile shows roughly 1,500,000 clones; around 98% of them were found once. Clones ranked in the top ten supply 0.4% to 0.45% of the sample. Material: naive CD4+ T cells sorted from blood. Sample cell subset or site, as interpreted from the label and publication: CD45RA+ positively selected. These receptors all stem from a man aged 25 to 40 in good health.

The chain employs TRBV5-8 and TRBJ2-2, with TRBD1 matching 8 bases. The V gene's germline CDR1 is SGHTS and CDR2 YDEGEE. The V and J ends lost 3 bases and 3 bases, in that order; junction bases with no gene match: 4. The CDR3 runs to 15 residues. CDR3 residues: CASSWGTGDTGELFF. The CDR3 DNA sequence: TGTGCCAGCAGCTGGGGGACAGGAGACACCGGGGAGCTGTTTTTT.

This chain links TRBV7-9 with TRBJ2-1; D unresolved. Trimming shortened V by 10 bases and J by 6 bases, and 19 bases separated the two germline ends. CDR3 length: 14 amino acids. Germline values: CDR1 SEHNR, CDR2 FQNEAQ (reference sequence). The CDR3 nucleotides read TGTGCCACAGAAATCCAGCTTGATGTCAATGAGCAGTTCTTC. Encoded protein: CATEIQLDVNEQFF.

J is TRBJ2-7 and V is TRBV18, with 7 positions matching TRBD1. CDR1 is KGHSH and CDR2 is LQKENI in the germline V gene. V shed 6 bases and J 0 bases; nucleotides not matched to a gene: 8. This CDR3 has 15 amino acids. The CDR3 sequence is CASSLTGTDSYEQYF. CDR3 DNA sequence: TGTGCCAGCTCGCTGACCGGGACAGACTCCTACGAGCAGTACTTC. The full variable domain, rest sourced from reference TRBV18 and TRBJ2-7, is NAGVMQNPRHLVRRRGQEARLRCSPMKGHSHVYWYRQLPEEGLKFMVYLQKENIIDESGMPKERFSAEFPKEGPSILRIQQVVRGDSAAYFCASSLTGTDSYEQYFGPGTRLTVT.

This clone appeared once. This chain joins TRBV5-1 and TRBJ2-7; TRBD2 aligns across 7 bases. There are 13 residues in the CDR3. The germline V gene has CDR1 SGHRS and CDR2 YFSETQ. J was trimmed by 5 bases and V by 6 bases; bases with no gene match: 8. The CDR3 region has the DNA TGCGCCAGCACCGGGGCGGGAGTTAACGAGCAGTACTTC. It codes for CASTGAGVNEQYF.

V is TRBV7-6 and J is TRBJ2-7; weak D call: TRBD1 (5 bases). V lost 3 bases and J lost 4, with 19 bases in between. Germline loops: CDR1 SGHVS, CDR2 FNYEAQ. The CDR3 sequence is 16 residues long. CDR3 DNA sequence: TGTGCCAGCAGCTTCAGCCAGGGTAGGAACTTATACGAGCAGTACTTC. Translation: CASSFSQGRNLYEQYF.

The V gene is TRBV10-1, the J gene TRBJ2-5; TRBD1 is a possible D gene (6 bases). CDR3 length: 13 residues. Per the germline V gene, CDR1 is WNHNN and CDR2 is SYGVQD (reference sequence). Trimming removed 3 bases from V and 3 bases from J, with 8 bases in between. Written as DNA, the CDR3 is TGCGCCAGCAGTGACTGGACAGAAGAGACCCAGTACTTC. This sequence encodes CASSDWTEETQYF.

The CDR3 sequence is CSVDEQGETQYF. CDR3 nucleotide sequence: TGCAGCGTTGATGAACAGGGGGAGACCCAGTACTTC. The V gene is TRBV29-1, the J gene TRBJ2-5; 7 bases line up with TRBD1. Per germline, CDR1 SQVTM and CDR2 ANQGSEA. The CDR3 spans 12 residues. V dropped 3 bases and J dropped 5; count of bases not matched to a gene: 3.

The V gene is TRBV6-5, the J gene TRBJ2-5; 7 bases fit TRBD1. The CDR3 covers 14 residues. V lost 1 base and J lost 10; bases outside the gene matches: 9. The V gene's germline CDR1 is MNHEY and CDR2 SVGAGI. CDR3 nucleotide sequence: TGTGCCAGCAGTTACTTTAGGGCTCAGGGGGACCAGTACTTC. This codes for CASSYFRAQGDQYF.